The 31 T cell receptor beta chains listed next were all sequenced from one sample in a study of T cell responses to AZD1222 COVID-19 vaccine. This table comes from immunoSEQ multiplex PCR, and its TCRdb copy is limited to in-frame clones, with some not included. The sample records tens of thousands of clones, around 85% being singletons. Source: peripheral blood, taken 28 days after the second AZD1222 dose. Source of these receptors: an adult who received the AZD1222 COVID-19 vaccine.

The gene calls are TRBV28 and TRBJ2-7; either TRBD1 or TRBD2 may supply D (6 bases each). This CDR3 comprises 13 residues. V was shortened by 10 bases and J by 4 bases, with 17 bases between the two germline ends. CDR1 and CDR2 from the germline V gene are MDHEN and SYDVKM. CDR3 sequence reads: CATDLGGAYEQYF. The CDR3 nucleotides are TGTGCCACCGACCTGGGGGGCGCGTACGAGCAGTACTTC.

The J gene is TRBJ1-5, the V gene TRBV12-3 or TRBV12-4, with D uncertain. The CDR3 has 12 amino acids. Trimming removed 2 bases at V and 5 bases at J, with 4 bases between. This CDR3 is CASSLSYQPQHF. The CDR3 nucleotides read TGTGCCAGCAGTTTATCCTATCAGCCCCAGCATTTT.

The chain employs TRBV28 and TRBJ1-1; D possibly corresponds to TRBD1 (5 bases). V was cut by 2 bases and J by 1 base, with 8 bases left in between. Germline V gene lookup returns CDR1 MDHEN and CDR2 SYDVKM. This CDR3 region has 14 residues. The CDR3 bases are TGTGCCAGCAGTTTAACAGGTCCGAACACTGAAGCTTTCTTT. Encoded protein: CASSLTGPNTEAFF.

This CDR3 is CASSQDWPINQPQHF. CDR3 in DNA: TGCGCCAGCAGCCAAGATTGGCCGATCAATCAGCCCCAGCATTTT. This chain connects TRBV4-1 to TRBJ1-5; D remains unclear. CDR3 length: 15 residues. Trimming removed 0 bases at V and 3 bases at J, with 9 bases between. CDR1 and CDR2 from the germline V gene are MGHRA and YSYEKL.

J is TRBJ1-2 and V is TRBV7-2, with a tentative D call TRBD1 (5 bases). Trimming cost V 3 bases and J 1 base, with 9 bases left between them. This CDR3 has 14 residues. Germline CDR1 reads SGHTA; CDR2 reads FQGNSA. The CDR3 bases are TGTGCCAGCAGCTTCGGGGGGAATAACTATGGCTACACCTTC. It codes for CASSFGGNNYGYTF.

The V and J genes are TRBV29-1 and TRBJ1-1; tentatively, D is TRBD1 (5 bases). Trimming took 3 bases from V and 4 from J, leaving 9 bases between them. CDR1 and CDR2 from the germline V gene are SQVTM and ANQGSEA. CDR3 length equals 12 residues. CDR3 in DNA: TGCAGCGTTGATAGCGGGGGCACTGAAGCTTTCTTT. Translating it yields CSVDSGGTEAFF.

The V and J genes are TRBV3-1 (or the pseudogene TRBV3-2) and TRBJ2-7; D call uncertain. Germline V lookup: CDR1 LGHDT, CDR2 YNNKEL (reference sequence). CDR3 length: 11 amino acids. Trimming stripped 1 base from V and 7 bases from J, with 5 bases between. CDR3 loop: CASSQVKEQYF. DNA for the CDR3: TGTGCCAGCAGCCAAGTGAAAGAGCAGTACTTC.

The chain recombines TRBV18 with TRBJ2-5; D not certain. The CDR3 runs to 13 residues. Trimming took 4 bases from V and 2 from J, leaving 8 bases between them. Germline CDR1 and CDR2: KGHSH and LQKENI. The CDR3 region has the DNA TGTGCCAGCTCACAGGTACCTCAAGAGACCCAGTACTTC. It encodes CASSQVPQETQYF.

V and J are TRBV12-3 or TRBV12-4 and TRBJ2-3, with D uncertain. The V and J ends lost 6 bases and 3 bases respectively, with 7 bases between them. The CDR3 has 12 amino acids. The CDR3 reads CASSHGTDTQYF. DNA for the CDR3: TGTGCCAGCAGCCACGGAACAGATACGCAGTATTTT.

This rearrangement joins TRBV2 to TRBJ1-5; TRBD1 matches 8 bases. CDR1 and CDR2 from the germline V gene are SNHLY and FYNNEI. This CDR3 is 14 amino acids long. Trimming at V came to 5 bases and at J to 9 bases, leaving 9 bases not matched to a gene. CDR3 sequence: CASSFGQGGWPQHF. For the CDR3, the DNA is TGTGCCAGCAGTTTTGGACAGGGAGGATGGCCCCAGCATTTT. The full variable domain, completed using reference TRBV2 and TRBJ1-5, is EPEVTQTPSHQVTQMGQEVILRCVPISNHLYFYWYRQILGQKVEFLVSFYNNEISEKSEIFDDQFSVERPDGSNFTLKIRSTKLEDSAMYFCASSFGQGGWPQHFGDGTRLSIL.

The rearrangement links TRBV28 to TRBJ2-2; no firm D call. The CDR3 is made up of 16 amino acids. The V gene lost 8 bases and the J gene lost 0 bases, with 16 bases spanning the gap. The germline V gene has CDR1 MDHEN and CDR2 SYDVKM. CDR3 bases: TGTGCCAGCTGTTCAGAGGCTGCCCCGAACACCGGGGAGCTGTTTTTT. This translates into CASCSEAAPNTGELFF.

The rearrangement links TRBV23-1 to TRBJ2-7; possible D gene TRBD1, 5 bases. TRBV23-1 is an open reading frame whose function is uncertain. The CDR3 extends over 14 amino acids. Trimming removed 7 bases from V and 3 bases from J, with 16 bases in between. CDR3 coding DNA: TGCGCCAGCATTCACGGGTACAGGAACTACGAGCAGTACTTC. Its translation: CASIHGYRNYEQYF.

This clone was seen a single time. The CDR3 coding sequence is TGTGCCAGCAGCTTAACGGGGTTAGCGGGGTGGAACATTCAGTACTTC. Amino acids: CASSLTGLAGWNIQYF. J is TRBJ2-4 and V is TRBV7-3, with 8 bases matching TRBD2. J was trimmed by 7 bases and V by 0 bases; bases with no gene match: 8. This CDR3 region has 16 residues. Per germline, CDR1 SGHTA and CDR2 FQGTGA.

This clone was counted only a few times. The V and J genes are TRBV18 and TRBJ2-1, with TRBD2 matching 16 bases. This CDR3 region has 19 residues. In germline, CDR1 is KGHSH, CDR2 LQKENI. V shed 4 bases, J shed 5 bases, and the junction held 11 bases outside the gene matches. The CDR3 DNA is TGTGCCAGCTCACACCCGGGACTAGCGGGAGGGCCAATGGACAATGAGCAGTTCTTC. Translation: CASSHPGLAGGPMDNEQFF.

The chain is built from TRBV11-2 and TRBJ2-7, with unresolved D. Germline V gene lookup returns CDR1 SGHAT and CDR2 FQNNGV. The ends were cut back, 1 base at V and 2 bases at J, with 9 bases in the middle. The CDR3 is 14 amino acids. CDR3 sequence: CASSLAAGPYEQYF. CDR3 DNA sequence: TGTGCCAGCAGCTTAGCAGCTGGTCCCTACGAGCAGTACTTC.

J is TRBJ1-2 and V is TRBV27, with a possible D match to TRBD1 (6 bases). The germline CDR1 and CDR2 sequences are MNHEY and SMNVEV (reference sequence). The CDR3 runs 13 residues. V was clipped by 7 bases and J by 3 bases, with 12 bases between them. The CDR3 sequence: CASTSYRDYGYTF. CDR3 nucleotides: TGTGCCAGCACGAGCTACAGGGACTATGGCTACACCTTC.

V is TRBV2 and J is TRBJ1-6, with D hard to call. Germline lookup yields CDR1 SNHLY and CDR2 FYNNEI. The CDR3 extends over 15 amino acids. V lost 6 bases and J lost 0, with 9 bases in between. The CDR3 nucleotides read TGTGCCAGCAGATCAGAGAGCTCCTATAATTCACCCCTCCACTTT. Its protein product is CASRSESSYNSPLHF.

The chain couples TRBV2 to TRBJ1-4, with D uncertain. V shed 5 bases and J shed 3 bases, with 13 bases lying between them. CDR1 SNHLY and CDR2 FYNNEI come from the germline V gene. The length of the CDR3 is 15 residues. CDR3 nucleotides: TGTGCCAGCAGTTTCCTAGAGGGAGCTAATGAAAAACTGTTTTTT. Amino acids: CASSFLEGANEKLFF.

This clone came up once. This chain links TRBV11-3 with TRBJ2-2; possible D gene TRBD1, 5 bases. Trimming shortened V by 4 bases and J by 6 bases, and 9 bases separated the two germline ends. This CDR3 has 13 amino acids. From germline, CDR1 is SGHNT and CDR2 YENEEA. CDR3 nucleotides: TGTGCCAGCAGCTCCAGGGTACCCGGGGAGCTGTTTTTT. This sequence encodes CASSSRVPGELFF.

This clone was observed a handful of times. In DNA form, the CDR3 reads TGTGCCAGCACCGAACAGGCTGGGGCCAACGTCCTGACTTTC. Protein product: CASTEQAGANVLTF. The V gene is TRBV6-5, the J gene TRBJ2-6; D is possibly TRBD1 (5 bases). Germline assignment: CDR1 MNHEY and CDR2 SVGAGI. The V end was cut by 7 bases, the J end by 2 bases, with 9 bases between. CDR3 length equals 14 residues.

V is TRBV5-1 and J is TRBJ1-4; D is ambiguous. Germline V CDR1 and CDR2: SGHRS, YFSETQ. The ends were cut back, 4 bases at V and 5 bases at J, with 9 bases in the middle. The CDR3 spans 13 residues. The CDR3 loop is CASSRQENEKLFF. CDR3 DNA: TGCGCCAGCAGCCGCCAGGAAAATGAAAAACTGTTTTTT.

The V and J genes are TRBV7-2 and TRBJ2-3; tentative D call: TRBD2 (7 bases). Trimming removed 1 base from V and 4 bases from J, with 9 bases in between. The CDR3 sequence is 14 residues long. The germline gives CDR1 SGHTA, CDR2 FQGNSA. CDR3 sequence (DNA): TGTGCCAGCAGCTTAGACGGGGGGCCAGATACGCAGTATTTT. It specifies CASSLDGGPDTQYF.

The rearrangement uses TRBV6-1 and TRBJ1-6, with 7 bases fitting TRBD1. Germline V CDR1 and CDR2: MNHNS, SASEGT. J gave up 3 bases and V 0 bases, and 2 bases lay outside the gene matches. The CDR3 extends over 16 amino acids. CDR3 DNA: TGTGCCAGCAGTGAAGCCCGGGACAGCTATAATTCACCCCTCCACTTT. Translation gives CASSEARDSYNSPLHF.

This clone ranks as medium-sized. The chain recombines TRBV12-3 or TRBV12-4 with TRBJ2-7; no clear D gene. V was shortened by 6 bases and J by 6 bases, with 12 bases between the two germline ends. The CDR3 has 12 amino acids. The CDR3 loop is CASRVLRREQYF. CDR3 nucleotides: TGTGCCAGCAGAGTTCTTCGGCGCGAGCAGTACTTC.

The CDR3 sequence is CASSVVANQPQHF. The CDR3 DNA is TGTGCCAGCAGCGTAGTGGCAAATCAGCCCCAGCATTTT. The genes are TRBV9 and TRBJ1-5; D gene uncertain. CDR1 is SGDLS and CDR2 is YYNGEE in the germline V gene. The CDR3 has 13 residues. Trimming took off 0 bases at V and 4 bases at J, with 5 bases between the two ends.

The chain couples TRBV15 to TRBJ1-5; the D gene is possibly TRBD1 (5 bases). CDR3 length equals 16 residues. V was pared by 1 base and J by 2 bases, with 12 bases between. CDR1 is LNHNV and CDR2 is YYDKDF in the germline V gene (reference sequence). This CDR3 is CATSRGGSRGNQPQHF. CDR3 in DNA: TGTGCCACCAGCAGAGGGGGGAGTCGTGGCAATCAGCCCCAGCATTTT.

CDR3 loop: CASSLEGGRGEQFF. The CDR3 region has the DNA TGTGCCAGCAGCTTGGAGGGTGGGAGAGGTGAGCAGTTCTTC. The chain links TRBV5-4 to TRBJ2-1; weak D call: TRBD2 (5 bases). Germline-derived CDR1 and CDR2 are SGHNT and YYREEE (reference sequence). The V and J ends lost 0 bases and 9 bases respectively, with 13 bases between them. This CDR3 has 14 amino acids.

J is TRBJ1-5 and V is TRBV30; 7 positions agree with TRBD1. V trimming: 3 bases; J trimming: 7 bases; junction bases outside the gene matches: 6. The CDR3 has 13 amino acids. Germline CDR1 is GTSNPN and CDR2 is SVGIG (reference sequence). CDR3 amino acids: CAWRQGFGQPQHF. CDR3 DNA: TGTGCCTGGAGACAGGGGTTTGGACAGCCCCAGCATTTT.

J is TRBJ2-3 and V is TRBV30, with 7 bases identical to TRBD1. This CDR3 contains 15 residues. V was clipped by 1 base and J by 0 bases; unmatched bases: 4. Germline V gene data show CDR1 as GTSNPN and CDR2 as SVGIG (reference sequence). As DNA, the CDR3 is TGTGCCTGGAGTGGCAGACAGGGTAGCACAGATACGCAGTATTTT. This encodes CAWSGRQGSTDTQYF. Based on the CDR3 plus reference TRBV30 and TRBJ2-3, the full variable domain is SQTIHQWPATLVQPVGSPLSLECTVEGTSNPNLYWYRQAAGRGLQLLFYSVGIGQISSEVPQNLSASRPQDRQFILSSKKLLLSDSGFYLCAWSGRQGSTDTQYFGPGTRLTVL.

This chain uses TRBV28 with TRBJ2-1, with TRBD2 matching over 14 bases. Germline V lookup: CDR1 MDHEN, CDR2 SYDVKM. The CDR3 is 19 amino acids. V lost 3 bases and J lost 2; bases outside the gene matches: 9. CDR3 in amino acids: CASSFHLEGLAGAYNEQFF. The CDR3 DNA is TGTGCCAGCAGTTTTCATCTAGAGGGACTAGCGGGAGCCTACAATGAGCAGTTCTTC.

The gene calls are TRBV4-1 and TRBJ1-5; 8 nucleotides match TRBD1. V was pared by 3 bases and J by 7 bases, with 2 bases of the junction left unmatched. Per germline, CDR1 MGHRA and CDR2 YSYEKL. The CDR3 is made up of 13 amino acids. CDR3 bases: TGCGCCAGCAGCCAGGCAGGGGGCCAGCCCCAGCATTTT. Translated: CASSQAGGQPQHF.